The rows below give T cell receptor beta chains drawn from one sample of a study of molecular identifiers for immune sequencing clone quantification. MiXCR, run by TCRdb on the PCR reads, gives a single entry per CDR3 protein. The sample includes about 640,000 distinct CDR3 sequences, around 20% of them seen just once. The source material was naive CD8+ T cells from blood, with Jurkat cell RNA spiked in. Receptors were obtained from a human donor in good health. Some libraries in this study had Jurkat cell RNA spiked in. Both conserved end residues are part of each CDR3. D genes are given only for firm matches. The size field is filled for only some rows; it gives once, few, many or a size class.

TRBD1 TRBJ1-5 15 TRBV20-1 many CSARDPDRLNQPQHF TGCAGTGCTAGAGATCCGGACAGGCTAAATCAGCCCCAGCATTTT
- TRBJ2-1 12 TRBV27 many CASSTTGSEQFF TGTGCCAGCAGTACGACAGGAAGTGAGCAGTTCTTC
- TRBJ2-3 11 TRBV19 - CASGGTDAQYF TGTGCCAGTGGGGGCACAGATGCGCAGTATTTT
TRBD2 TRBJ2-5 16 TRBV2 many CASREPAGRIQETQYF TGTGCCAGCAGGGAGCCAGCGGGACGGATTCAAGAGACCCAGTACTTC
TRBD2 TRBJ2-4 17 TRBV6-2/TRBV6-3 - CASSYVTSGRASNIQHF TGTGCCAGCAGTTACGTTACTAGCGGGAGGGCCTCAAACATTCAGCACTTC
- TRBJ2-2 13 TRBV30 many CAWSIGVPGELFF TGTGCCTGGAGTATAGGGGTCCCCGGGGAGCTGTTTTTT
- TRBJ2-7 12 TRBV7-9 - CASTFVSYEQYF TGTGCCAGCACCTTTGTTTCGTACGAGCAGTACTTC
TRBD2 TRBJ2-1 15 TRBV20-1 - CSARDRRTSIYEQFF TGCAGTGCTAGAGATCGCAGGACTAGTATTTATGAGCAGTTCTTC
- TRBJ2-1 15 TRBV10-2 - CASIGDLSSYNEQFF TGCGCCAGCATTGGGGACTTAAGCTCCTACAATGAGCAGTTCTTC
- TRBJ1-1 16 TRBV4-1 many CASSQDLVRLNTEAFF TGCGCCAGCAGCCAAGATCTGGTACGTCTGAACACTGAAGCTTTCTTT
- TRBJ2-7 14 TRBV20-1 many CSARDGLAAYEQYF TGCAGTGCTAGAGATGGGCTAGCTGCCTACGAGCAGTACTTC
TRBD2 TRBJ2-7 15 TRBV28 many CASRAAGEGWYEQYF TGTGCCAGCAGAGCCGCGGGAGAGGGGTGGTACGAGCAGTACTTC
TRBD1 TRBJ2-7 13 TRBV13 many CASSRQGGYEQYF TGTGCCAGCAGCCGACAGGGGGGTTACGAGCAGTACTTC
- TRBJ2-5 15 TRBV29-1 many CSVDAPGHAAETQYF TGCAGCGTTGACGCTCCAGGCCACGCGGCGGAGACCCAGTACTTC
- TRBJ2-1 16 TRBV27 few CASSPSRVTEGGEQFF TGTGCCAGCAGTCCCAGCCGGGTCACGGAGGGGGGTGAGCAGTTCTTC
TRBD1 TRBJ1-1 12 TRBV29-1 many CSVAQGGPEAFF TGCAGCGTAGCACAGGGGGGCCCTGAAGCTTTCTTT
- TRBJ2-3 16 TRBV4-1 few CASSQVAGPGTDTQYF TGCGCCAGCAGCCAAGTTGCGGGGCCTGGCACAGATACGCAGTATTTT
- TRBJ2-7 15 TRBV13 many CASSLGLGPPNEQYF TGTGCCAGCAGCTTAGGCCTTGGTCCCCCGAACGAGCAGTACTTC
- TRBJ1-1 15 TRBV7-9 many CASSSSGTPQAEAFF TGTGCCAGCAGCTCTTCCGGGACCCCCCAAGCTGAAGCTTTCTTT
- TRBJ2-3 11 TRBV11-1 many CASSFLDTQYF TGTGCCAGCAGCTTCTTAGATACGCAGTATTTT
- TRBJ1-1 14 TRBV5-6 - CASSGRDVNTEAFF TGTGCCAGCAGCGGCCGCGACGTGAACACTGAAGCTTTCTTT
- TRBJ1-3 10 TRBV29-1 many CSVGENTIYF TGCAGCGTTGGAGAGAACACCATATATTTT
- TRBJ1-1 15 TRBV29-1 many CSVEGLRTRGTEAFF TGCAGCGTTGAAGGTCTTCGGACCCGGGGCACTGAAGCTTTCTTT
- TRBJ2-1 16 TRBV27 many CASSLSSGDLYNEQFF TGTGCCAGCAGTTTATCGTCGGGGGACCTATACAATGAGCAGTTCTTC
- TRBJ2-2 15 TRBV7-6 - CASSSRGIDTGELFF TGTGCCAGCAGCTCTCGGGGGATTGACACCGGGGAGCTGTTTTTT
TRBD2 TRBJ2-3 16 TRBV29-1 many CSVDDVASGSTDTQYF TGCAGCGTTGATGATGTGGCTAGCGGAAGCACAGATACGCAGTATTTT
- TRBJ2-7 15 TRBV5-5 many CASSPAGVRSYEQYF TGTGCCAGCAGCCCCGCGGGTGTTCGCTCCTACGAGCAGTACTTC
- TRBJ2-5 18 TRBV5-8 few CASSLSPEGSEYQETQYF TGTGCCAGCAGCTTGTCGCCGGAGGGTTCCGAGTACCAAGAGACCCAGTACTTC
- TRBJ1-5 14 TRBV7-2 many CASSFSPMDQPQHF TGTGCCAGCAGCTTCAGCCCCATGGATCAGCCCCAGCATTTT
- TRBJ2-1 16 TRBV7-8 - CASSLGWGISYNEQFF TGTGCCAGCAGCTTAGGGTGGGGAATCTCCTACAATGAGCAGTTCTTC
- TRBJ1-4 15 TRBV7-9 many CASSSDRRGNEKLFF TGTGCCAGCAGTTCAGACAGACGAGGAAATGAAAAACTGTTTTTT